The 7 T cell receptor beta chains reported below all come from one sample, sequenced in a study of post-analysis software for immune sequencing data. General study points: In patients, TRBV5-6, TRBV5-1 and TRBV20-1 belonged to roughly five TRBV segments found more frequently than in controls.

Antigens of these TCRs are unknown. Unique molecular identifiers were present in the TCR beta cDNA libraries. TCRdb recomputed calls from the PCR reads with MiXCR, one row per CDR3 protein. The sample records approximately 770,000 distinct CDR3 sequences, roughly 46% being singletons. Input material: blood. The receptors here all came from a girl between 10 and 17 years old with multiple sclerosis.

This chain joins TRBV25-1 and TRBJ2-3; D may be TRBD2 (6 bases). With 3 bases removed from V and 5 bases from J, the gap between germline ends came to 12 bases. The germline V gene has CDR1 MGHDK and CDR2 SYGVNS. This CDR3 spans 14 amino acids. The DNA for the CDR3 is TGTGCCAGCAGTGACATTACGGGACTAGATACGCAGTATTTT. This translates into CASSDITGLDTQYF. Supplemented by reference TRBV25-1 and TRBJ2-3, the full variable domain reads EADIYQTPRYLVIGTGKKITLECSQTMGHDKMYWYQQDPGMELHLIHYSYGVNSTEKGDLSSESTVSRIRTEHFPLTLESARPSHTSQYLCASSDITGLDTQYFGPGTRLTVL.

This clonotype showed up just a few times. This rearrangement joins TRBV5-5 to TRBJ1-2; 8 bases agree with TRBD1. Trimming removed 4 bases from V and 2 bases from J; junction bases left unmatched: 7. Per germline, CDR1 SGHKS and CDR2 YYEKEE (reference sequence). This CDR3 comprises 15 residues. Written as DNA, the CDR3 is TGTGCCAGCAGCCGCGACAGGGGTGGGAACTATGGCTACACCTTC. The encoded protein is CASSRDRGGNYGYTF.

The chain has TRBV7-9 and TRBJ2-3, with TRBD2 matching 11 bases. The CDR3 contains 19 residues. The germline CDR1 and CDR2 sequences are SEHNR and FQNEAQ (reference sequence). Trimming took 3 bases from V and 8 from J; bases not matched to a gene: 19. For the CDR3, the DNA is TGTGCCAGCAGCTTCCCTCGACTAGCGGGACTAGGCCCACCAGGTACGCAGTATTTT. The encoded protein is CASSFPRLAGLGPPGTQYF.

This sequence joins TRBV6-1 and TRBJ2-2; 7 nucleotides align to TRBD1. The CDR3 covers 13 residues. CDR1 and CDR2 (germline): MNHNS, SASEGT. The V gene end was trimmed by 7 bases and the J gene end by 6 bases; junction bases not matched to a gene: 5. This chain's CDR3 is CASKDRAAGELFF. CDR3 bases: TGTGCCAGCAAAGACAGGGCGGCCGGGGAGCTGTTTTTT.

The gene calls are TRBV6-5 and TRBJ2-2; 9 bases are shared with TRBD2. CDR1 and CDR2 (germline): MNHEY, SVGAGI. This CDR3 comprises 17 residues. With V trimmed by 1 base and J by 6 bases, 9 bases remained unmatched. The CDR3 sequence is CASSYFGEAGGAGELFF. The CDR3 DNA sequence: TGTGCCAGCAGTTACTTCGGGGAGGCGGGAGGGGCCGGGGAGCTGTTTTTT.

The CDR3 here is CASSLGLKGAHRWEQYF. In nucleotides, the CDR3 is TGTGCCAGCAGTCTAGGACTTAAGGGGGCTCACAGGTGGGAGCAGTACTTC. The V gene is TRBV28, the J gene TRBJ2-7; 7 positions agree with TRBD1. The CDR3 is made up of 17 amino acids. Germline V CDR1 and CDR2: MDHEN, SYDVKM. V lost 5 bases and J lost 7; bases outside the gene matches: 20. The full variable domain, in which reference TRBV28 and TRBJ2-7 provide the parts outside the CDR3, is DVKVTQSSRYLVKRTGEKVFLECVQDMDHENMFWYRQDPGLGLRLIYFSYDVKMKEKGDIPEGYSVSREKKERFSLILESASTNQTSMYLCASSLGLKGAHRWEQYFGPGTRLTVT.

The chain recombines TRBV30 with TRBJ2-1; D unclear. Trimming cost V 0 bases and J 8 bases, with 8 bases left between them. Germline CDR1 GTSNPN, CDR2 SVGIG (reference sequence). The CDR3 contains 12 residues. CDR3 nucleotide sequence: TGTGCCTGGAGTGTAGTTGGAGATGAGCAGTTCTTC. Its protein product is CAWSVVGDEQFF.